This TCR beta chain was identified during a study of CD8 T cells in Susac syndrome. The multiple sclerosis control group consisted of treatment-naive patients whose relapsing-remitting disease, which was either stable or active, fulfilled revised McDonald criteria. Random hexamers primed reverse transcription of roughly 0.45 to 1 ug RNA. With immunoSEQ multiplex PCR, TCR beta CDR3 was amplified across 54 Vbeta and 13 Jbeta. TCRdb reprocessed the immunoSEQ multiplex PCR reads with MiXCR, giving one entry per CDR3 protein. The sample records some 100,000 distinct CDR3 sequences, 85% to 95% being singletons. Germline V gives CDR1 LNHDA, CDR2 SQIVND (reference sequence). Trimming removed 7 bases at V and 3 bases at J, with 15 bases between. The CDR3 is 14 amino acids.

The sequenced sample consisted of CD4+ T cells from PBMCs. This clonotype was obtained from a human donor with multiple sclerosis. The chain combines TRBV19 with TRBJ1-2; weak D call: TRBD1 (6 bases). The CDR3 DNA reads as TGTGCCAGTACCTGGACCGAGGGGGACTATGGCTACACCTTC. This codes for CASTWTEGDYGYTF. The full variable domain, in which reference TRBV19 and TRBJ1-2 provide the parts outside the CDR3, is DGGITQSPKYLFRKEGQNVTLSCEQNLNHDAMYWYRQDPGQGLRLIYYSQIVNDFQKGDIAEGYSVSREKKESFPLTVTSAQKNPTAFYLCASTWTEGDYGYTFGSGTRLTVV.